This T cell receptor (beta chain) was captured in a study of T cells after yellow fever vaccination. Study context: Preparing low-cell-number fractions relied on SMART-Seq v4 Ultra Low Input.

As regards this clonotype: The antigen remains undetermined.

TCRdb re-analysed the 5' RACE reads in MiXCR, keeping a single row per CDR3 protein. The sample consists of about 340,000 distinct CDR3 sequences, approximately 4.2% of them appearing once. CDR1 is SQVTM, CDR2 ANQGSEA, per germline. V gave up 5 bases and J gave up 0 bases, with 10 bases separating them. This CDR3 contains 13 residues. Study-level points and caveats: Most primary-vaccination clones reappeared after the booster (about 97% CD4, more than 70% CD8). Although most clonotypes did not, a small share appeared in both CD4 and CD8 compartments. Although the secondary response was weaker, it peaked faster, at day 5 versus 15.

Sample: PBMCs, taken 5 days after the yellow fever booster vaccination. This clonotype was obtained from a man aged 18 to 35 who received the YFV17D yellow fever vaccine. The chain recombines TRBV29-1 with TRBJ1-2, with unresolved D. CDR3 nucleotide sequence: TGCAGCGTTCGCCGGCTTACTAACTATGGCTACACCTTC. Protein product: CSVRRLTNYGYTF.